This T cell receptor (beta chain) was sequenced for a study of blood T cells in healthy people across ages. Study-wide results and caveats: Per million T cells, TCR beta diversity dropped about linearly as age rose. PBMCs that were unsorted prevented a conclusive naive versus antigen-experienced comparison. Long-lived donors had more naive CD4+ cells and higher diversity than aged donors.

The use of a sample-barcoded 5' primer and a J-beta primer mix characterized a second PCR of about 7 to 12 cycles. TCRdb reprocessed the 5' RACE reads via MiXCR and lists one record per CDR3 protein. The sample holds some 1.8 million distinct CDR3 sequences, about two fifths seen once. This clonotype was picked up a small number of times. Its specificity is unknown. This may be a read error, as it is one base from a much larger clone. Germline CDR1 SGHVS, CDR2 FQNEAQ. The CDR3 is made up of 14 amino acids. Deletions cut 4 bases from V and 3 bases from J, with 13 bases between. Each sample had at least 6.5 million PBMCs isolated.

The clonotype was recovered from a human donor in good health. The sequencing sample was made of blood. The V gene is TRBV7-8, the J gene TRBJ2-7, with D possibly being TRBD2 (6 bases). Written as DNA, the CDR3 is TGTGCCAGCAGCTGGACTATGGACGGCTACGAGCAGTACTTC. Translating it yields CASSWTMDGYEQYF.